This T cell receptor (beta chain) was captured by sequencing in a study of OX40 agonist ivuxolimab in advanced cancers. Germline V CDR1 and CDR2: SGDLS, YYNGEE. This CDR3 has 16 residues. V lost 3 bases, J lost 4 bases, and 7 bases stayed unmatched. Only in-frame clones appear in the TCRdb table, and some are missing; sequencing was by immunoSEQ multiplex PCR. This table holds about 60,000 clones, about 88% found once. Peripheral blood came from all dose cohorts at three timepoints. V usage is TRBV9 and J usage is TRBJ2-1, with TRBD2 matching 10 bases. Here the sequenced sample was CD4+ or CD8+ T cells sorted from blood, taken in a trial of the OX40 agonist ivuxolimab. This TCR was recovered from an adult with an advanced solid tumor such as melanoma, head and neck, liver or kidney cancer. CDR3 coding DNA: TGTGCCAGCAGCGGAGGGGGACTAGCGTTATACAATGAGCAGTTCTTC. Its translation: CASSGGGLALYNEQFF.